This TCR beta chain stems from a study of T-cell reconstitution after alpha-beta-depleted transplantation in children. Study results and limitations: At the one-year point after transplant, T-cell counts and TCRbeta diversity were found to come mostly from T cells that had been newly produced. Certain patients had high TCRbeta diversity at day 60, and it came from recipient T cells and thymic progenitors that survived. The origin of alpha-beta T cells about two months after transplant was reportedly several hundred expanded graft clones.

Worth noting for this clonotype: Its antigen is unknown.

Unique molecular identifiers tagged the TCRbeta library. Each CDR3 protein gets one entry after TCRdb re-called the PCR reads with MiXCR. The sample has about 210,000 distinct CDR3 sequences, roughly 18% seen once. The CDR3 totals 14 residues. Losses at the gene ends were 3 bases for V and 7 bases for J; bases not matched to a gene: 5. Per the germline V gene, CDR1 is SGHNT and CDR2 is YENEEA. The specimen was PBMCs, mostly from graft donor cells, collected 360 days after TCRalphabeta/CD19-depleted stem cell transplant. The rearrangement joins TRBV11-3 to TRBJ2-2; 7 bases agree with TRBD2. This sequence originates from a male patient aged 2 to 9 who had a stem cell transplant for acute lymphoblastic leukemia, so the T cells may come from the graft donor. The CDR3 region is CASSFTGGSGELFF. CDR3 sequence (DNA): TGTGCCAGCAGCTTTACGGGGGGTAGCGGGGAGCTGTTTTTT.